These 5 T cell receptor beta chains originate from one sample sequenced in a study of shared clonotypes between healthy human individuals. Repertoires were generated with immunoSEQ multiplex PCR, while TCRdb's copy carries only in-frame clones and drops some. Of around 1.4 million clones listed, 98% to 99% were seen once; the top ten hold approximately 0.4%. The sequencing input was naive CD4+ T cells sorted from blood. As to subset: CD45RA+ positively selected. Every receptor here comes from a man younger than 45 in good health.

This rearrangement joins TRBV28 to TRBJ1-2, with D possibly TRBD1 on 5 matching bases. Germline CDR1 reads MDHEN; CDR2 reads SYDVKM. The V end was cut by 6 bases, the J end by 4 bases, with 18 bases between. The CDR3 is made up of 15 amino acids. CDR3 nucleotides: TGTGCCAGCAGCAACCGACAGCGAGCGTCCTATGGCTACACCTTC. Its translation: CASSNRQRASYGYTF.

The chain is built from TRBV18 and TRBJ1-4; unclear D gene. CDR1 and CDR2 (germline): KGHSH, LQKENI. CDR3 length: 18 amino acids. V lost 2 bases and J 9 bases, leaving 25 bases between the germline ends. CDR3 residues: CASSPRRKVGMTVQKLFF. The CDR3 nucleotides are TGTGCCAGCTCACCAAGACGAAAAGTAGGGATGACCGTTCAAAAACTGTTTTTT.

The V gene is TRBV27, the J gene TRBJ1-2, with 8 bases that match TRBD1. This CDR3 has 15 amino acids. The ends lost 3 bases at V and 5 bases at J; junction bases unmatched: 8. Looked up from germline, CDR1 is MNHEY and CDR2 is SMNVEV (reference sequence). CDR3 sequence: CASSLGQGAGYGYTF. The CDR3 nucleotides read TGTGCCAGCAGTTTGGGGCAGGGGGCTGGTTATGGCTACACCTTC.

The chain recombines TRBV1 with TRBJ2-1; TRBD2 is taken as the D call from the table, unchecked against the DNA. TRBV1 is termed a pseudogene. The CDR3 contains 17 residues. DNA of the CDR3: TGCACCAGCCATCGAGGTTGTAGGGAGGGAGAGGACAATGAGCAGTTCTTC. Amino acid sequence: CTSHRGCREGEDNEQFF.

The chain carries TRBV7-9 and TRBJ2-5, with 7 bases matching TRBD1. This CDR3 is built from 16 residues. With V trimmed by 5 bases and J by 2 bases, 11 bases remained unmatched. Germline V gene lookup returns CDR1 SEHNR and CDR2 FQNEAQ (reference sequence). The CDR3 DNA is TGTGCCAGCAGCCGAATCCGGGACAGATTACAAGAGACCCAGTACTTC. As protein: CASSRIRDRLQETQYF.